The 15 T cell receptor beta chains reported below all come from one sample, sequenced in a study of blood T cell repertoires in COVID-19. Clones were read by immunoSEQ multiplex PCR, and TCRdb kept only the in-frame ones, dropping some. The sample has over 45,000 clones, less than 90% seen once. The material sequenced was peripheral blood. The source is a woman aged 55-69 years with acute or convalescent COVID-19.

The chain recombines TRBV7-9 with TRBJ1-6; TRBD1 matches at 9 bases. The CDR3 runs 16 residues. J was trimmed by 9 bases and V by 1 base; bases with no gene match: 7. Germline CDR1 is SEHNR and CDR2 is FQNEAQ (reference sequence). CDR3 residues: CASSLGGTGFTSPLHF. In DNA, the CDR3 is TGTGCCAGCAGCTTAGGTGGGACAGGGTTTACTTCACCCCTCCACTTT.

CDR3 sequence (DNA): TGTGCCAGCAGTGATTTGGGCAGGACTAGCACAGATACGCAGTATTTT. Protein product: CASSDLGRTSTDTQYF. The chain links TRBV2 to TRBJ2-3; weak D call: TRBD2 (5 bases). V lost 3 bases and J lost 0, with 13 bases in between. The CDR3 extends over 16 amino acids. Germline V gene lookup returns CDR1 SNHLY and CDR2 FYNNEI.

The gene calls are TRBV5-4 and TRBJ2-3; 9 bases are a match to TRBD2. CDR3 size: 17 residues. The trim removed 1 base at V and 1 base at J, leaving 7 bases unmatched. CDR1 is SGHNT, CDR2 YYREEE, per germline (reference sequence). The CDR3 DNA is TGTGCCAGCAGCTTGTGGGCTAGCGGGGCCGGCACAGATACGCAGTATTTT. Translating it yields CASSLWASGAGTDTQYF.

This clone occurred a few times. The chain combines TRBV2 with TRBJ2-1; D ambiguous. Germline V CDR1 and CDR2: SNHLY, FYNNEI. The CDR3 covers 13 residues. V lost 4 bases, J lost 6 bases, and 10 bases lay in between. The CDR3 coding sequence is TGTGCCAGCAGTGGAGACTGGATCAATGAGCAGTTCTTC. This sequence encodes CASSGDWINEQFF.

Points on this clone: One junction end does not reproduce the germline sequence, and a read error may be involved. The J gene is TRBJ1-3, the V gene TRBV7-7; 9 bases map to TRBD1. CDR3 length: 18 amino acids. The germline CDR1 and CDR2 sequences are SSHAT and FNYEAQ (reference sequence). CDR3 DNA: TGTGCTAGCAGCTCCCCAAACCGGGACAGGGTATTGAGAAACACCATATATTTT. It is translated as CASSSPNRDRVLRNTIYF.

The chain combines TRBV11-2 with TRBJ2-7; no firm D call. The CDR3 has 11 amino acids. Per germline, CDR1 SGHAT and CDR2 FQNNGV. V lost 7 bases and J lost 3, with 7 bases in between. The CDR3 DNA follows: TGTGCCAGCACCTCTAACTACGAGCAGTACTTC. Residues: CASTSNYEQYF.

This clone was found once. The V gene is TRBV30, the J gene TRBJ2-3; 9 positions match TRBD2. Per germline, CDR1 GTSNPN and CDR2 SVGIG (reference sequence). The CDR3 loop spans 14 amino acids. The J segment lost 8 bases and the V segment lost 2 bases, leaving 8 bases of the junction unmatched. The CDR3 DNA reads TGTGCCTGGAGTCCTAGCGGGGCCTGGGGTACGCAGTATTTT. This translates into CAWSPSGAWGTQYF.

The chain carries TRBV2 and TRBJ1-6; D perhaps matches TRBD1 (5 bases). The CDR3 consists of 14 residues. CDR1 SNHLY and CDR2 FYNNEI come from the germline V gene. V was clipped by 1 base and J by 10 bases, with 11 bases between them. For the CDR3, the DNA is TGTGCCAGCAGTGAAGTGGGGCCATGGTCACCCCTCCACTTT. As protein: CASSEVGPWSPLHF.

The CDR3 DNA reads as TGTGCCAGCAGCGTGTCAAGCGGGCGAAATTCACCCCTCCACTTT. As protein: CASSVSSGRNSPLHF. V is TRBV9 and J is TRBJ1-6, with D hard to call. The V end was cut by 2 bases, the J end by 7 bases, with 13 bases between. The germline V gene encodes CDR1 SGDLS and CDR2 YYNGEE. This CDR3 spans 15 amino acids.

The chain joins TRBV18 to TRBJ1-3; 8 bases are a match to TRBD1. CDR3 length: 17 amino acids. J was trimmed by 2 bases and V by 1 base; bases with no gene match: 7. CDR1 is KGHSH and CDR2 is LQKENI in the germline V gene. The CDR3 nucleotides are TGTGCCAGCTCACCACGGGAACTACAGGGGGCTGGAAACACCATATATTTT. Amino acids: CASSPRELQGAGNTIYF.

This sequence joins TRBV29-1 and TRBJ1-2; the D gene is possibly TRBD1 (6 bases). CDR1 SQVTM and CDR2 ANQGSEA come from the germline V gene. V dropped 4 bases and J dropped 4 bases, with 16 bases sitting between them. This CDR3 has 14 residues. In DNA form, the CDR3 reads TGCAGCGTTGGCGAGCGGGACACGTCCTATGGCTACACCTTC. Translation gives CSVGERDTSYGYTF.

The chain is built from TRBV7-2 and TRBJ1-2; 9 bases fit TRBD1. Looked up from germline, CDR1 is SGHTA and CDR2 is FQGNSA. This CDR3 region has 15 residues. V was clipped by 2 bases and J by 6 bases; unmatched bases: 7. CDR3 in amino acids: CASSLTGDRGNGYTF. In nucleotides, the CDR3 is TGTGCCAGCAGCTTAACTGGTGACAGGGGGAATGGCTACACCTTC.

There are a few counts of this clone. The V call is TRBV12-2, the J call TRBJ2-2; no DNA check was done on the table's D call, TRBD2. TRBV12-2 is a listed pseudogene. The CDR3 is made up of 18 amino acids. The CDR3 reads CASRLACQAGDEPGELFF. CDR3 DNA: TGTGCAAGTCGCTTAGCGTGTCAAGCGGGAGACGAACCCGGGGAGCTGTTTTTT.

V and J are TRBV5-1 and TRBJ1-3; D unclear. The CDR3 length is 14 residues. V dropped 1 base and J dropped 1 base, with 6 bases sitting between them. Germline V gene sequence: CDR1 SGHRS, CDR2 YFSETQ. CDR3 sequence reads: CASSLTESGNTIYF. DNA of the CDR3: TGCGCCAGCAGCTTGACAGAATCTGGAAACACCATATATTTT.

The CDR3 DNA sequence: TGTGCCATCAGTGAGTTTGGTAGTGCCAGGGGGAATCAGCCCCAGCATTTT. Its protein is CAISEFGSARGNQPQHF. V is TRBV10-3 and J is TRBJ1-5; 7 nucleotides match TRBD1. Germline-derived CDR1 and CDR2 are ENHRY and SYGVKD. CDR3 length: 17 amino acids. Losses at the gene ends were 1 base for V and 4 bases for J; bases not matched to a gene: 10.